A single sample gave rise to the 32 T cell receptor beta chains below, sequenced in a study of response to subunit inactivated influenza vaccine. TCRdb ran MiXCR on the RT-PCR reads and lists one entry per CDR3 protein. This table holds more than 700,000 distinct CDR3 sequences, about 20% found once. This sample comprised PBMCs from blood, obtained around 5 days after vaccination. These receptors originate from a man aged 45-65 years who received an inactivated influenza vaccine.

The chain is built from TRBV6-1 and TRBJ1-1; no firm D call. The CDR3 is made up of 14 amino acids. V lost 8 bases and J 4 bases, leaving 17 bases between the germline ends. Germline V CDR1 and CDR2: MNHNS, SASEGT. CDR3 protein: CASEARDAGTEAFF. In DNA, the CDR3 is TGTGCCAGCGAGGCCCGGGATGCGGGCACTGAAGCTTTCTTT.

This chain links TRBV11-2 with TRBJ2-1; D tentatively fits TRBD1 or TRBD2 (5 bases each). This CDR3 has 16 amino acids. CDR1 and CDR2 (germline): SGHAT, FQNNGV. The V and J ends lost 3 bases and 2 bases respectively, with 14 bases between them. For the CDR3, the DNA is TGTGCCAGCAGCTTTGGTCCGGGGACGCCCTACAATGAGCAGTTCTTC. It specifies CASSFGPGTPYNEQFF.

As regards this clonotype: A much larger clone sits a single nucleotide away, making a read error possible. The CDR3 does not close with the conserved phenylalanine or tryptophan, likely indicating a read error. The chain is built from TRBV10-3 and TRBJ1-1; no clear D gene. Germline CDR1 is ENHRY and CDR2 is SYGVKD. CDR3 length: 14 amino acids. With 3 bases removed from V and 1 base from J, the gap between germline ends came to 9 bases. The CDR3 spells CAISDERANTEAFI. In DNA, the CDR3 is TGTGCCATCAGTGACGAGCGGGCGAACACTGAAGCTTTCATT.

In its sample, this clonotype was seen many times. The chain joins TRBV6-2 or TRBV6-3 to TRBJ1-1; D gene ambiguous. This CDR3 is built from 14 residues. V shed 6 bases and J shed 4 bases, with 15 bases lying between them. Germline V gene sequence: CDR1 MNHEY, CDR2 SVGEGT. In DNA, the CDR3 is TGTGCCAGCAGCTCCCTACCGGCGGGCACTGAAGCTTTCTTT. It codes for CASSSLPAGTEAFF.

The genes are TRBV27 and TRBJ2-1, with D perhaps TRBD1 or TRBD2 (6 bases each). The ends were cut back, 8 bases at V and 7 bases at J, with 18 bases in the middle. From germline, CDR1 is MNHEY and CDR2 SMNVEV (reference sequence). The CDR3 is 14 amino acids. CDR3 DNA sequence: TGTGCCAGCTCAAACGGGGGCTTCGGGAATGAGCAGTTCTTC. Amino acids: CASSNGGFGNEQFF.

The V and J genes are TRBV7-3 and TRBJ2-1; 8 bases match TRBD2. Germline values: CDR1 SGHTA, CDR2 FQGTGA. This CDR3 is built from 15 residues. V lost 2 bases to trimming and J lost 6 bases; unmatched junction nucleotides: 6. As DNA, the CDR3 is TGTGCCAGCAGCTTAGCAGCGGGAGTCGGCAATGAGCAGTTCTTC. It encodes CASSLAAGVGNEQFF.

This clonotype has a handful of counts. This chain connects TRBV19 to TRBJ2-7; no reliable D call. This CDR3 is 11 amino acids long. Per germline, CDR1 LNHDA and CDR2 SQIVND (reference sequence). The V end was cut by 6 bases, the J end by 5 bases, with 8 bases between. CDR3 sequence (DNA): TGTGCCAGTAGGGGATTCCACGAGCAGTACTTC. It translates to CASRGFHEQYF.

This clonotype appeared a few times. V usage is TRBV20-1 and J usage is TRBJ1-1; the D gene is possibly TRBD1 (6 bases). V was cut by 7 bases and J by 0 bases, with 15 bases left in between. Germline-derived CDR1 and CDR2 are DFQATT and SNEGSKA (reference sequence). The CDR3 is 14 amino acids. CDR3: CSGWAEGVNTEAFF. CDR3 nucleotide sequence: TGCAGTGGGTGGGCCGAGGGGGTGAACACTGAAGCTTTCTTT.

The chain has TRBV29-1 and TRBJ1-1; tentative D call: TRBD1 (6 bases). This CDR3 has 17 residues. The germline V gene has CDR1 SQVTM and CDR2 ANQGSEA. Trimming left V 5 bases short and J 0 bases short, with 22 bases between. CDR3 coding DNA: TGCAGCGTTAGGGGAGGGGGGGCCCTACTCATGAACACTGAAGCTTTCTTT. It is translated as CSVRGGGALLMNTEAFF. The complete variable domain, with remaining parts taken from reference TRBV29-1 and TRBJ1-1, reads SAVISQKPSRDICQRGTSLTIQCQVDSQVTMMFWYRQQPGQSLTLIATANQGSEATYESGFVIDKFPISRPNLTFSTLTVSNMSPEDSSIYLCSVRGGGALLMNTEAFFGQGTRLTVV.

The chain carries TRBV6-1 and TRBJ1-4; tentative D call: TRBD1 (5 bases). CDR1 is MNHNS and CDR2 is SASEGT in the germline V gene. V lost 2 bases to trimming and J lost 8 bases, with 12 bases between them. This CDR3 has 14 residues. CDR3 region: CASSESGGREKLFF. The CDR3 coding sequence is TGTGCCAGCAGTGAAAGTGGGGGAAGAGAAAAACTGTTTTTT.

DNA of the CDR3: TGCGCCAGCAGAAGTGGGGGCAGGATGAACACTGAAGCTTTCTTT. This encodes CASRSGGRMNTEAFF. The gene calls are TRBV5-1 and TRBJ1-1; perhaps TRBD1 as D (6 bases). From germline, CDR1 is SGHRS and CDR2 YFSETQ. Trimming left V 5 bases short and J 0 bases short, with 14 bases between. There are 15 residues in the CDR3.

This clonotype was seen more than once but under ten times. V gene TRBV3-1 combines with J gene TRBJ2-7; unclear D gene. The germline CDR1 and CDR2 sequences are LGHDT and YNNKEL (reference sequence). Trimming left V 1 base short and J 7 bases short, with 11 bases between. This CDR3 has 13 residues. Here the CDR3 reads CASSQVMAKEQYF. DNA of the CDR3: TGTGCCAGCAGCCAAGTTATGGCTAAGGAGCAGTACTTC.

This clonotype has a handful of counts. The V gene is TRBV7-2, the J gene TRBJ1-2, with 8 bases identical to TRBD1. Germline V gene sequence: CDR1 SGHTA, CDR2 FQGNSA. CDR3 length: 15 residues. V was clipped by 2 bases and J by 4 bases; unmatched bases: 6. This CDR3 is CASSLTITGGYGYTF. The DNA for the CDR3 is TGTGCCAGCAGCTTAACTATTACAGGGGGCTATGGCTACACCTTC. Supplemented by reference TRBV7-2 and TRBJ1-2, the full variable domain reads GAGVSQSPSNKVTEKGKDVELRCDPISGHTALYWYRQSLGQGLEFLIYFQGNSAPDKSGLPSDRFSAERTGGSVSTLTIQRTQQEDSAVYLCASSLTITGGYGYTFGSGTRLTVV.

The genes are TRBV5-1 and TRBJ2-3; 12 bases match TRBD1. This CDR3 has 14 residues. Trimming cost V 5 bases and J 6 bases; bases outside gene matches: 4. In germline, CDR1 is SGHRS, CDR2 YFSETQ. This chain's CDR3 is CASSPGTGGDTQYF. As DNA, the CDR3 is TGCGCCAGCAGTCCCGGGACAGGGGGCGATACGCAGTATTTT.

This clonotype was recorded a few times. V usage is TRBV29-1 and J usage is TRBJ1-6; D gene ambiguous. Germline assignment: CDR1 SQVTM and CDR2 ANQGSEA. The CDR3 is 13 residues long. Trimming removed 7 bases at V and 0 bases at J, with 7 bases between. The CDR3 DNA reads TGCAGCGCTGCTTTCTCCTATAATTCACCCCTCCACTTT. It yields the protein CSAAFSYNSPLHF.

This clonotype was picked up many times. The chain carries TRBV5-1 and TRBJ2-7; 9 nucleotides align to TRBD2. After removal of 4 bases from V and 3 bases from J, the junction contained 5 bases not matched to a gene. Germline V gives CDR1 SGHRS, CDR2 YFSETQ. The CDR3 contains 14 residues. CDR3 sequence (DNA): TGCGCCAGCAGCGAGACTAGCGGAAGCTACGAGCAGTACTTC. Its translation: CASSETSGSYEQYF.

In this sample, this clonotype turned up a few times. The rearrangement links TRBV6-4 to TRBJ1-1, with 8 positions matching TRBD1. After removal of 5 bases from V and 4 bases from J, the junction contained 6 bases not matched to a gene. The CDR3 contains 14 residues. Germline CDR1 is MRHNA and CDR2 is SNTAGT. The CDR3: CASSSQTGATEAFF. The CDR3 DNA follows: TGTGCCAGCAGTTCCCAGACAGGGGCCACTGAAGCTTTCTTT.

V usage is TRBV6-2 or TRBV6-3 and J usage is TRBJ2-1; D is uncertain. The germline gives CDR1 MNHEY, CDR2 SVGEGT. The V end lost 6 bases, the J end lost 2 bases, and 8 bases lay between the germline ends. This CDR3 has 13 amino acids. Here the CDR3 DNA reads TGTGCCAGCAGCTCTTCTACCTACAATGAGCAGTTCTTC. This gives the protein CASSSSTYNEQFF.

This chain connects TRBV13 to TRBJ1-5; D perhaps matches TRBD1 (6 bases). Germline CDR1 reads PRHDT; CDR2 reads FYEKMQ (reference sequence). The CDR3 is 12 amino acids. Trimming stripped 5 bases from V and 7 bases from J, with 9 bases between. The CDR3: CASSATGQPQHF. The CDR3 DNA is TGTGCCAGCAGCGCCACAGGGCAGCCCCAGCATTTT.

This clonotype was seen a handful of times. The rearrangement joins TRBV11-2 to TRBJ2-2; D not certain. This CDR3 is 18 amino acids long. The V gene's germline CDR1 is SGHAT and CDR2 FQNNGV. V was clipped by 0 bases and J by 0 bases, with 14 bases between them. The DNA of the CDR3 is TGTGCCAGCAGCTTAGAAAAGGGTCGGTTCGCGAACACCGGGGAGCTGTTTTTT. Translated, it gives CASSLEKGRFANTGELFF.

This clonotype was found a few times. The chain is built from TRBV12-3 or TRBV12-4 and TRBJ1-5; TRBD1 might be the D (5 bases). The CDR3 is 12 amino acids. V was pared by 8 bases and J by 2 bases, with 7 bases between. CDR3 region: CASDSGNQPQHF. The CDR3 nucleotides read TGTGCCAGCGACAGTGGCAATCAGCCCCAGCATTTT.

The chain employs TRBV30 and TRBJ2-1; maybe TRBD1 (6 bases). The CDR3 spans 16 residues. V was pared by 2 bases and J by 7 bases, with 21 bases between. Germline CDR1 and CDR2: GTSNPN and SVGIG (reference sequence). The DNA of the CDR3 is TGTGCCTGGAGTTCGGCCCGGGACAACCGGAGGAATGAGCAGTTCTTC. Amino acid sequence: CAWSSARDNRRNEQFF. The full variable domain, its missing parts supplied by reference TRBV30 and TRBJ2-1, is SQTIHQWPATLVQPVGSPLSLECTVEGTSNPNLYWYRQAAGRGLQLLFYSVGIGQISSEVPQNLSASRPQDRQFILSSKKLLLSDSGFYLCAWSSARDNRRNEQFFGPGTRLTVL.

This clonotype has more than one count but fewer than ten. J is TRBJ2-7 and V is TRBV28, with 9 bases lining up with TRBD1. Trimming cost V 5 bases and J 0 bases; bases outside gene matches: 5. The CDR3 consists of 15 residues. Germline CDR1 MDHEN, CDR2 SYDVKM. The CDR3 region is CASSRLDRGSYEQYF. The CDR3, as DNA: TGTGCCAGCAGTCGATTGGACAGGGGCTCCTACGAGCAGTACTTC. The full variable domain, in which reference TRBV28 and TRBJ2-7 provide the parts outside the CDR3, is DVKVTQSSRYLVKRTGEKVFLECVQDMDHENMFWYRQDPGLGLRLIYFSYDVKMKEKGDIPEGYSVSREKKERFSLILESASTNQTSMYLCASSRLDRGSYEQYFGPGTRLTVT.

Many counts were recorded for this clonotype. CDR3 sequence reads: CASSFFGGDQYF. CDR3 nucleotides: TGTGCCAGCAGCTTTTTCGGGGGAGACCAGTACTTC. The chain joins TRBV7-9 to TRBJ2-5, with TRBD2 as a possible D gene (6 bases). Germline values: CDR1 SEHNR, CDR2 FQNEAQ (reference sequence). The germline V and J ends were trimmed by 3 bases and 10 bases, with 12 bases remaining between them. This CDR3 region has 12 residues.

V usage is TRBV7-3 and J usage is TRBJ1-1; TRBD1 matches at 7 bases. Germline lookup yields CDR1 SGHTA and CDR2 FQGTGA. V trimming: 0 bases; J trimming: 3 bases; junction bases outside the gene matches: 13. This CDR3 spans 18 amino acids. The CDR3 DNA reads TGTGCCAGCAGCTTAACTTTCGACAGGGCCAGAATTGACACTGAAGCTTTCTTT. This translates into CASSLTFDRARIDTEAFF.

This chain connects TRBV12-3 or TRBV12-4 to TRBJ2-3, with TRBD1 as a possible D gene (6 bases). With 6 bases removed from V and 3 bases from J, the gap between germline ends came to 16 bases. CDR3 size: 15 residues. The DNA of the CDR3 is TGTGCCAGCAGACCGCAGGGGATTAGTACAGATACGCAGTATTTT. This codes for CASRPQGISTDTQYF.

The CDR3 DNA is TGTGCCAGCAGCTTTCAGGGGGTGACTAACAATGAGCAGTTCTTC. Its protein product is CASSFQGVTNNEQFF. V and J are TRBV7-9 and TRBJ2-1; 7 bases are a match to TRBD1. This CDR3 spans 15 amino acids. CDR1 and CDR2 from the germline V gene are SEHNR and FQNEAQ (reference sequence). The trim removed 3 bases at V and 5 bases at J, leaving 7 bases unmatched.

This clonotype was counted between two and nine times. This chain joins TRBV15 and TRBJ2-2; D call uncertain. Germline V gives CDR1 LNHNV, CDR2 YYDKDF (reference sequence). Trimming removed 0 bases from V and 5 bases from J, with 4 bases in between. This CDR3 spans 13 amino acids. For the CDR3, the DNA is TGTGCCACCAGCAGAGAAAAAACCGGGGAGCTGTTTTTT. Its protein product is CATSREKTGELFF.

This CDR3 reads CASSVEADVLAAASYNEQFF. The CDR3 bases are TGTGCCAGCAGCGTAGAGGCGGACGTCTTAGCGGCAGCTTCCTACAATGAGCAGTTCTTC. V gene TRBV9 combines with J gene TRBJ2-1, with D maybe TRBD2 (6 bases). The germline CDR1 and CDR2 sequences are SGDLS and YYNGEE. The ends were cut back, 0 bases at V and 1 base at J, with 23 bases in the middle. The CDR3 is made up of 20 amino acids.

The rearrangement joins TRBV11-2 to TRBJ2-1; D is unresolved. V lost 4 bases and J 9 bases, leaving 16 bases between the germline ends. Germline-derived CDR1 and CDR2 are SGHAT and FQNNGV. This CDR3 has 14 amino acids. CDR3 DNA: TGTGCCAGCAGCTCGTCAGGTACTTTCACTGAGCAGTTCTTC. Its translation: CASSSSGTFTEQFF. The complete variable domain, with remaining parts taken from reference TRBV11-2 and TRBJ2-1, reads EAGVAQSPRYKIIEKRQSVAFWCNPISGHATLYWYQQILGQGPKLLIQFQNNGVVDDSQLPKDRFSAERLKGVDSTLKIQPAKLEDSAVYLCASSSSGTFTEQFFGPGTRLTVL.

The chain is built from TRBV11-1 and TRBJ2-2; D ambiguous. The CDR3 has 18 residues. Looked up from germline, CDR1 is SGHAT and CDR2 is FQDESV (reference sequence). V lost 6 bases and J lost 0, with 20 bases in between. In DNA form, the CDR3 reads TGTGCCAGCAGTTTAACCGCAGTTGTAGGTTCGAACACCGGGGAGCTGTTTTTT. Translation gives CASSLTAVVGSNTGELFF. The complete variable domain, with remaining parts taken from reference TRBV11-1 and TRBJ2-2, reads EAEVAQSPRYKITEKSQAVAFWCDPISGHATLYWYRQILGQGPELLVQFQDESVVDDSQLPKDRFSAERLKGVDSTLKIQPAELGDSAMYLCASSLTAVVGSNTGELFFGEGSRLTVL.

This sequence joins TRBV11-2 and TRBJ2-3; 7 bases agree with TRBD2. CDR3 length: 16 residues. Germline V lookup: CDR1 SGHAT, CDR2 FQNNGV. Trimming at V came to 4 bases and at J to 3 bases, leaving 10 bases not matched to a gene. CDR3 amino acids: CASSSGAGRGTDTQYF. In DNA, the CDR3 is TGTGCCAGCAGCTCGGGAGCGGGGCGAGGAACAGATACGCAGTATTTT.